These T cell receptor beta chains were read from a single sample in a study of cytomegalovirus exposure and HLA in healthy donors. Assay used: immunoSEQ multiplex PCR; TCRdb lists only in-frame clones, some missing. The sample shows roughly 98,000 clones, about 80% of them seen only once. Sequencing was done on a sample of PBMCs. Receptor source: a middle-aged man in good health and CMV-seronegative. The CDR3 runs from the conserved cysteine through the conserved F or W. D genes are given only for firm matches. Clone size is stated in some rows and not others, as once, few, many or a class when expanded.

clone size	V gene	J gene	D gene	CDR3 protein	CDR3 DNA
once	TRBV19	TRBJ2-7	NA	CASSIRGYEQYF	TGTGCCAGTAGTATAAGAGGGTACGAGCAGTACTTC
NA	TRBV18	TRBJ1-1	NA	CASSPSRQNTEAFF	TGTGCCAGCTCACCATCGCGACAGAACACTGAAGCTTTCTTT
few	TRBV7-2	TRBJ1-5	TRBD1	CASSYTGVGNQPQHF	TGTGCCAGCAGCTACACAGGGGTCGGCAATCAGCCCCAGCATTTT
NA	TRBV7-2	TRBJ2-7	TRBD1	CASSSRDRALEQYF	TGTGCCAGCAGTTCCCGGGACAGGGCCCTTGAGCAGTACTTC
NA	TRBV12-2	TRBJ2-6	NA	CASRPRGSPAAGANVLTF	TGTGCAAGTCGCCCAAGGGGCAGCCCAGCAGCTGGGGCCAACGTCCTGACTTTC
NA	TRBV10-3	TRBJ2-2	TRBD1	CAIRRDRSPNTGELFF	TGTGCCATCCGCCGGGACAGGAGCCCGAACACCGGGGAGCTGTTTTTT
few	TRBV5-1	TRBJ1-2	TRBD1	CASSLAVGGPYGYTF	TGCGCCAGCAGCTTGGCGGTAGGGGGCCCCTATGGCTACACCTTC
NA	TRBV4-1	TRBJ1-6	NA	CASSQDQGKGSPLHF	TGCGCCAGCAGCCAAGATCAGGGTAAAGGTTCACCCCTCCACTTT
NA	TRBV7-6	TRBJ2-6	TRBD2	CASSLAAGTSGMIGANVLTF	TGTGCCAGCAGCTTAGCCGCCGGGACTAGCGGGATGATTGGGGCCAACGTCCTGACTTTC
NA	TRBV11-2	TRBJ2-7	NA	CAVGDNSYEQYF	TGTGCTGTGGGGGACAACTCCTACGAGCAGTACTTC
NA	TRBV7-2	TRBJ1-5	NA	CASSLVLGGQGLQPQHF	TGTGCCAGCAGCTTAGTTTTAGGTGGGCAGGGGTTGCAGCCCCAGCATTTT
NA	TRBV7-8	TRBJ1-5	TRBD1	CASSRDRLSNQPQHF	TGTGCCAGCAGCCGGGACAGACTTAGCAATCAGCCCCAGCATTTT
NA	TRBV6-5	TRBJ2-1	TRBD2	CASTTGREYNEQFF	TGTGCCAGCACCACGGGGCGGGAGTACAATGAGCAGTTCTTC
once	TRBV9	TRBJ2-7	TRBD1	CASTVDGGQAPSEQYF	TGTGCCAGCACCGTTGATGGGGGACAGGCTCCTTCCGAGCAGTACTTC
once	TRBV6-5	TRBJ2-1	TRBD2	CASRRTSGSLDEQFF	TGTGCCAGCAGGAGGACTAGCGGGTCGTTAGATGAGCAGTTCTTC
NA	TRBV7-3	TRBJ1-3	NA	CASSLGAGSGNTIYF	TGTGCCAGCAGCTTAGGGGCAGGGTCTGGAAACACCATATATTTT
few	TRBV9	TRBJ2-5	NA	CASSVGLGALQETQYF	TGTGCCAGCAGCGTAGGATTAGGGGCCCTCCAAGAGACCCAGTACTTC
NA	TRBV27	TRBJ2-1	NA	CASSPSLASRPPGQFF	TGTGCCAGCAGCCCATCCCTAGCGTCACGACCCCCGGGGCAGTTCTTC
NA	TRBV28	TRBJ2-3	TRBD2	CASSLGPSSSGYTDTQYF	TGTGCCAGCAGTTTAGGCCCGTCTTCTAGCGGGTACACAGATACGCAGTATTTT
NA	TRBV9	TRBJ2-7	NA	CASSVRAGQRDNEQYF	TGTGCCAGCAGCGTTAGGGCCGGACAGAGAGATAACGAGCAGTACTTC
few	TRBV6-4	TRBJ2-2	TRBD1	CASRADRAGTGELFF	TGTGCCAGCAGAGCCGACAGGGCGGGCACCGGGGAGCTGTTTTTT
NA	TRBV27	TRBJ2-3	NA	CASSLTPASSDTQYF	TGTGCCAGCAGTTTAACCCCTGCTAGCTCAGATACGCAGTATTTT
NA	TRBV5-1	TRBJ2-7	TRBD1	CASSFTGGFYEQYF	TGCGCCAGCAGCTTCACAGGGGGATTCTACGAGCAGTACTTC
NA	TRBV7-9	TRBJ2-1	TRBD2	CSSSKRAGGAYNEQFF	TGTTCCAGCAGCAAAAGAGCGGGAGGGGCCTACAATGAGCAGTTCTTC
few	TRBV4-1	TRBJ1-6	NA	CASSQEGAGNSPLHF	TGCGCCAGCAGCCAAGAGGGGGCGGGTAATTCACCCCTCCACTTT
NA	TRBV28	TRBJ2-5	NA	CASTDSGPPVTQYF	TGTGCCAGCACCGATAGCGGACCTCCGGTTACCCAGTACTTC
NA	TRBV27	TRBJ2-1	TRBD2	CASSLYAGAKTNNEQFF	TGTGCCAGCAGTTTATATGCGGGAGCAAAGACAAACAATGAGCAGTTCTTC
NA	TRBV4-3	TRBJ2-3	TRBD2	CASSQSRESRQYF	TGCGCCAGCAGCCAGTCGCGGGAGAGCCGGCAGTATTTT
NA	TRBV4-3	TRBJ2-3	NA	CASSQGPVGTDTQYF	TGCGCCAGCAGCCAAGGTCCTGTCGGCACAGATACGCAGTATTTT
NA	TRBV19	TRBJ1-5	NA	CAMGGLSGGNQPQHF	TGTGCCATGGGGGGGCTTTCGGGAGGCAATCAGCCCCAGCATTTT
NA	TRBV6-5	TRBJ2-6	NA	CASSPVRRDVLTF	TGTGCCAGCAGCCCTGTAAGGAGGGACGTCCTGACTTTC
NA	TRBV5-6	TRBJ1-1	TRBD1	CASSHRQGDEAFF	TGTGCCAGCAGCCACCGACAGGGGGATGAAGCTTTCTTT
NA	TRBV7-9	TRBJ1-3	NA	CSSSSPGGAGGNTIYF	TGTTCCAGCAGCTCCCCCGGGGGGGCCGGTGGAAACACCATATATTTT
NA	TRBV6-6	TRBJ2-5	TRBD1	CASSYGRGRWETQYF	TGTGCCAGCAGTTACGGCAGGGGGCGCTGGGAGACCCAGTACTTC
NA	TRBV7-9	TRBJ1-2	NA	CSSSTLQEGPILYGYTF	TGTTCCAGCAGCACATTACAGGAGGGACCTATACTTTATGGCTACACCTTC
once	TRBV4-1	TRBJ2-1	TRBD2	CASSQEPVSGEFQFF	TGCGCCAGCAGCCAAGAACCCGTAAGCGGGGAGTTTCAGTTCTTC
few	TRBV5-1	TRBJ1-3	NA	CASSLQPTDFSGNTIYF	TGCGCCAGCAGCTTGCAGCCGACGGACTTCTCTGGAAACACCATATATTTT
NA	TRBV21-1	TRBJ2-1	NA	CASSKFPAGAGSNEQFF	TGTGCCAGCAGCAAATTCCCAGCGGGAGCGGGTTCAAATGAGCAGTTCTTC
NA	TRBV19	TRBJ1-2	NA	CASSISAGTRIYGYTF	TGTGCCAGTAGTATATCGGCAGGTACCCGAATCTATGGCTACACCTTC
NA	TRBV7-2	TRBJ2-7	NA	CASSLAGGSYEQYF	TGTGCCAGCAGCTTAGCGGGAGGAAGCTACGAGCAGTACTTC
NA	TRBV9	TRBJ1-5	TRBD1	CASSVGDRGVGPQHF	TGTGCCAGCAGCGTAGGGGACAGGGGAGTCGGGCCCCAGCATTTT
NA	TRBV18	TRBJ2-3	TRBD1	CASSLRQGSTDTQYF	TGTGCCAGCTCACTCCGACAGGGTAGCACAGATACGCAGTATTTT
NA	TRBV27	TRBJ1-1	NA	CASSVRALDTEAFF	TGTGCCAGCAGTGTCAGGGCCTTGGACACTGAAGCTTTCTTT
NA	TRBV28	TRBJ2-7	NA	CASSAVLGPPYEQYF	TGTGCCAGCAGCGCCGTCCTCGGTCCACCCTACGAGCAGTACTTC